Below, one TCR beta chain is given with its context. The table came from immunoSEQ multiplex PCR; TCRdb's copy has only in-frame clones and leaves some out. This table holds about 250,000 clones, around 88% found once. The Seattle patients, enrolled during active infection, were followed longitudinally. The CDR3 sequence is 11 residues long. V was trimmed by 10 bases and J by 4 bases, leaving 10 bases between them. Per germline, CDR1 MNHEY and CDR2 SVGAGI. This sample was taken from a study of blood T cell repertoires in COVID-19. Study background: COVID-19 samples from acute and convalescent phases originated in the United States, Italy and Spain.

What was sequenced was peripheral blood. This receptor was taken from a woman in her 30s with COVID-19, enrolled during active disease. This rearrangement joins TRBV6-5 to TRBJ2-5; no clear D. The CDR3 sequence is CATPDGETQYF. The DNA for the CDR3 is TGTGCCACCCCAGATGGAGAGACCCAGTACTTC.